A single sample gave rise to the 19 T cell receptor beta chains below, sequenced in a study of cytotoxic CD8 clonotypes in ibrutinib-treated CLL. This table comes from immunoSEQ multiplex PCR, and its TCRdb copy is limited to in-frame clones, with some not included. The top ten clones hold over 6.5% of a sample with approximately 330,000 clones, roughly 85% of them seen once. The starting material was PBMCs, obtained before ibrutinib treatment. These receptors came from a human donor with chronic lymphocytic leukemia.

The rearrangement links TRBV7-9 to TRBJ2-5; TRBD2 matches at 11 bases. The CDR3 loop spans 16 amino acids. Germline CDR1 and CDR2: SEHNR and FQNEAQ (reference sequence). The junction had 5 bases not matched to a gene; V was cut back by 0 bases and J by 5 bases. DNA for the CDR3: TGTGCCAGCAGCTTAGCTAGCGGGAGGGCCAAGGAGACCCAGTACTTC. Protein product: CASSLASGRAKETQYF.

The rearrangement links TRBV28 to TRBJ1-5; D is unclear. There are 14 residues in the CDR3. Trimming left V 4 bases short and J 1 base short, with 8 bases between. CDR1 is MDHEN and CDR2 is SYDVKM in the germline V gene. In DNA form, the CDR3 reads TGTGCCAGCAGTTCCGGGTTCAGCAATCAGCCCCAGCATTTT. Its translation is CASSSGFSNQPQHF.

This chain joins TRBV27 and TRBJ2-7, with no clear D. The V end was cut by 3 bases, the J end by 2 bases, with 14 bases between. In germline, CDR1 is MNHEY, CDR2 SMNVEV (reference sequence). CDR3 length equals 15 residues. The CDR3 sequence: CASSLERTDAYEQYF. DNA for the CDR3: TGTGCCAGCAGTTTGGAAAGGACCGATGCCTACGAGCAGTACTTC.

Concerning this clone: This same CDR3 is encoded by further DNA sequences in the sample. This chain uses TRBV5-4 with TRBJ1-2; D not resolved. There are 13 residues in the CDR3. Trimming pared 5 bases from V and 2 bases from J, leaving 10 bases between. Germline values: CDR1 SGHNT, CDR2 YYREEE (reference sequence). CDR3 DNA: TGTGCCAGCAGTTCGGACGGAAACTATGGCTACACCTTC. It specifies CASSSDGNYGYTF.

The CDR3 DNA is TGTGCCAGCTTCCCCCCCCTCGGGACAGGGGTTACGCTCACTGAAGCTTTCTTT. This gives the protein CASFPPLGTGVTLTEAFF. J is TRBJ1-1 and V is TRBV28; 10 nucleotides agree with TRBD1. In germline, CDR1 is MDHEN, CDR2 SYDVKM. J was trimmed by 4 bases and V by 8 bases; bases with no gene match: 19. This CDR3 region has 18 residues.

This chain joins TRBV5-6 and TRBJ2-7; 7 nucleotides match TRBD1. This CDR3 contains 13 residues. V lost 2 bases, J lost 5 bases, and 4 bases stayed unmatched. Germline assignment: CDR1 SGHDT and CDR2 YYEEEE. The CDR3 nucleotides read TGTGCCAGCAGCTTCGACAGGGTGGACGAGCAGTACTTC. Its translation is CASSFDRVDEQYF. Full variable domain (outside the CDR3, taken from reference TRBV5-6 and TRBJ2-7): DAGVTQSPTHLIKTRGQQVTLRCSPKSGHDTVSWYQQALGQGPQFIFQYYEEEERQRGNFPDRFSGHQFPNYSSELNVNALLLGDSALYLCASSFDRVDEQYFGPGTRLTVT.

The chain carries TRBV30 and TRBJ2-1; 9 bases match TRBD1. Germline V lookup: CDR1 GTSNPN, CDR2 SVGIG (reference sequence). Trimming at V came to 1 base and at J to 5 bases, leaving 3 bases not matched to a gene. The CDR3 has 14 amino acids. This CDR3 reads CAWSGTGANNEQFF. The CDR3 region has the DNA TGTGCCTGGAGTGGGACAGGGGCAAACAATGAGCAGTTCTTC.

The CDR3 protein is CASSYGSGGFTEAFF. The CDR3 DNA reads TGTGCCAGCAGTTACGGGTCAGGGGGCTTCACTGAAGCTTTCTTT. The chain uses TRBV6-5 and TRBJ1-1; 8 positions agree with TRBD1. Trimming took 2 bases from V and 4 from J; bases not matched to a gene: 6. The CDR3 contains 15 residues. Germline V lookup: CDR1 MNHEY, CDR2 SVGAGI.

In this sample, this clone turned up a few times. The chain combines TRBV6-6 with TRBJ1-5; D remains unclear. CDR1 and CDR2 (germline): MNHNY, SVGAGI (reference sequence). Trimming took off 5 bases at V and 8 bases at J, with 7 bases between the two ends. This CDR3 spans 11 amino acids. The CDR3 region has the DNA TGTGCCAGCAGTCCCGGAGAGCCCCAGCATTTT. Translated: CASSPGEPQHF.

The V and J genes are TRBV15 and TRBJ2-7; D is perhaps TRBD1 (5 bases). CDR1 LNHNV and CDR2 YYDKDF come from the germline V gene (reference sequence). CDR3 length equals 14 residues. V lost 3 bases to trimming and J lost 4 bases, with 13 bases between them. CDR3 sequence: CATSRDTNTYEQYF. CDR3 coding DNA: TGTGCCACCAGCAGGGACACTAATACTTACGAGCAGTACTTC.

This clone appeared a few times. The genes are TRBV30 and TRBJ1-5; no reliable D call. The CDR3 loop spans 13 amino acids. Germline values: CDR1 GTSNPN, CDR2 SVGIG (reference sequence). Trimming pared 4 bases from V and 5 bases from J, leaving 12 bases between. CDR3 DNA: TGTGCCTGGACAGCTCGGGGAGATCAGCCCCAGCATTTT. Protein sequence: CAWTARGDQPQHF.

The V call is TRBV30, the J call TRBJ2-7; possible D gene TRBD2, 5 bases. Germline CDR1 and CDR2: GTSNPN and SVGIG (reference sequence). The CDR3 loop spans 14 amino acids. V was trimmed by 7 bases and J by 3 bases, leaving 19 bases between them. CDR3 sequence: CASGGGQGFYEQYF. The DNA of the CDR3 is TGTGCCTCAGGCGGAGGCCAAGGGTTCTACGAGCAGTACTTC.

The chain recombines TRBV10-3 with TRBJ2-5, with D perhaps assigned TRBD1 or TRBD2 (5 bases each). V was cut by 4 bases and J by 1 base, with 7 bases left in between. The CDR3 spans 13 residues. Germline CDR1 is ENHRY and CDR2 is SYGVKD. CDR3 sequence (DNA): TGTGCCATCAGTGTCGGGACCCAAGAGACCCAGTACTTC. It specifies CAISVGTQETQYF.

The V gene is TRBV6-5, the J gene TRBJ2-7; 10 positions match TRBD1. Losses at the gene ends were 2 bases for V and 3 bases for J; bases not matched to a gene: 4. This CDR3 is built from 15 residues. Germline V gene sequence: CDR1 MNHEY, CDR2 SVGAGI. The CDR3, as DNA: TGTGCCAGCAGTTACGGGACAGGGGCTGGCTACGAGCAGTACTTC. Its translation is CASSYGTGAGYEQYF.

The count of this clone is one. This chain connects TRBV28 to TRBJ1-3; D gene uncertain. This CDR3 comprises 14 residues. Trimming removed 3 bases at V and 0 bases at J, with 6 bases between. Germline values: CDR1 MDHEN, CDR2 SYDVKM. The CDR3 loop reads CASSFLTSGNTIYF. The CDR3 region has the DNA TGTGCCAGCAGTTTTCTAACCTCTGGAAACACCATATATTTT.

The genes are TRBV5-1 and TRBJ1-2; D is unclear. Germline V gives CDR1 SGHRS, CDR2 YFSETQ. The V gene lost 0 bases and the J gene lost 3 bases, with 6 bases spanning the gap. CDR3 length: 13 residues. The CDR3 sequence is CASSLATDYGYTF. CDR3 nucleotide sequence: TGCGCCAGCAGCTTGGCAACAGACTATGGCTACACCTTC.

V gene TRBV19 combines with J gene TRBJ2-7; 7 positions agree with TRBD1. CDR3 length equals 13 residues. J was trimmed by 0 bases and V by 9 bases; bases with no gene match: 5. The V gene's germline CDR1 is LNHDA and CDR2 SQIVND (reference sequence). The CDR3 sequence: CASSGQSSYEQYF. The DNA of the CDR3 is TGTGCCAGCTCGGGACAGAGCTCCTACGAGCAGTACTTC.

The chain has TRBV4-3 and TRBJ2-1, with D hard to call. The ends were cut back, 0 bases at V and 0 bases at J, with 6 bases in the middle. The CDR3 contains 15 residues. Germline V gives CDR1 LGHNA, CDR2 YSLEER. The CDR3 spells CASSQEQSSYNEQFF. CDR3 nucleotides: TGCGCCAGCAGCCAAGAACAGAGCTCCTACAATGAGCAGTTCTTC.

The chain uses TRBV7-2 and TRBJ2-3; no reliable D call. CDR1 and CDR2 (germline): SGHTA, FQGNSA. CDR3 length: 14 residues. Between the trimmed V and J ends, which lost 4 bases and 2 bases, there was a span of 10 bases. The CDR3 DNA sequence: TGTGCCAGCAGCTCCATGCACTCCACAGATACGCAGTATTTT. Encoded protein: CASSSMHSTDTQYF. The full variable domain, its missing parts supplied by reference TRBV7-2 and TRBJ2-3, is GAGVSQSPSNKVTEKGKDVELRCDPISGHTALYWYRQSLGQGLEFLIYFQGNSAPDKSGLPSDRFSAERTGGSVSTLTIQRTQQEDSAVYLCASSSMHSTDTQYFGPGTRLTVL.